The 28 T cell receptor beta chains in this list originate from one sample, sequenced in a study of CD8 T cells in Susac syndrome. RNA, at roughly 0.5 to 1 ug, was reverse transcribed with random hexamers. TCRdb reprocessed the immunoSEQ multiplex PCR reads via MiXCR and lists one record per CDR3 protein. The sample lists roughly 150,000 distinct CDR3 sequences, roughly 94% occurring once. Sample: CD8+ T cells from PBMCs. The receptors were sampled from a human donor with multiple sclerosis.

The J gene is TRBJ1-2, the V gene TRBV2; D is uncertain. The V gene lost 8 bases and the J gene lost 11 bases, with 9 bases spanning the gap. Germline V gene lookup returns CDR1 SNHLY and CDR2 FYNNEI. The CDR3 runs 9 residues. The CDR3: CASLPDYTF. The CDR3 DNA is TGTGCCAGCCTTCCGGATTACACCTTC.

The rearrangement joins TRBV20-1 to TRBJ1-4; no reliable D call. This CDR3 is built from 20 residues. Germline V gives CDR1 DFQATT, CDR2 SNEGSKA (reference sequence). Deletions cut 6 bases from V and 3 bases from J, with 32 bases between. CDR3 sequence (DNA): TGCAGTGCGCCGAACAGTCAGCATGACGTTGGGCCACTCGCTAATGAAAAACTGTTTTTT. Protein sequence: CSAPNSQHDVGPLANEKLFF.

The rearrangement joins TRBV9 to TRBJ1-2; no reliable D call. V was pared by 3 bases and J by 5 bases, with 8 bases between. This CDR3 spans 12 amino acids. In germline, CDR1 is SGDLS, CDR2 YYNGEE. The CDR3 sequence is CASSATDYGYTF. The CDR3 DNA sequence: TGTGCCAGCAGCGCGACGGATTATGGCTACACCTTC. The full variable domain, rest sourced from reference TRBV9 and TRBJ1-2, is DSGVTQTPKHLITATGQRVTLRCSPRSGDLSVYWYQQSLDQGLQFLIQYYNGEERAKGNILERFSAQQFPDLHSELNLSSLELGDSALYFCASSATDYGYTFGSGTRLTVV.

The chain couples TRBV29-1 to TRBJ1-2; D ambiguous. CDR1 and CDR2 from the germline V gene are SQVTM and ANQGSEA. Trimming cost V 4 bases and J 4 bases, with 7 bases left between them. The CDR3 runs to 11 residues. CDR3 nucleotides: TGCAGCGTTGTAGGGCGCTATGGCTACACCTTC. As protein: CSVVGRYGYTF.

The genes are TRBV4-1 and TRBJ2-1, with D maybe TRBD1 (5 bases). This CDR3 has 15 amino acids. Per the germline V gene, CDR1 is MGHRA and CDR2 is YSYEKL. Trimming left V 2 bases short and J 10 bases short, with 18 bases between. This CDR3 reads CASSQRRSLQDEQFF. The CDR3 region has the DNA TGCGCCAGCAGCCAACGGCGATCTCTACAGGACGAGCAGTTCTTC.

J is TRBJ2-7 and V is TRBV20-1, with TRBD2 as a possible D gene (5 bases). The germline CDR1 and CDR2 sequences are DFQATT and SNEGSKA (reference sequence). The V end lost 1 base, the J end lost 3 bases, and 13 bases lay between the germline ends. There are 14 residues in the CDR3. For the CDR3, the DNA is TGCAGTGCTAGAGGGGGAGAGGATTTCTACGAGCAGTACTTC. As protein: CSARGGEDFYEQYF.

The V and J genes are TRBV3-1 and TRBJ1-1, with 7 bases identical to TRBD1. Germline V CDR1 and CDR2: LGHDT, YNNKEL (reference sequence). V lost 0 bases and J lost 5; bases outside the gene matches: 3. The CDR3 runs to 14 residues. CDR3 nucleotides: TGTGCCAGCAGCCAAGATTCAGGGGGGACTGAAGCTTTCTTT. It codes for CASSQDSGGTEAFF.

The rearrangement joins TRBV27 to TRBJ2-3; TRBD1 is a possible D gene (5 bases). CDR1 and CDR2 (germline): MNHEY, SMNVEV (reference sequence). V was shortened by 2 bases and J by 3 bases, with 9 bases between the two germline ends. The CDR3 totals 14 residues. The CDR3 sequence is CASSLGQGTDTQYF. The CDR3 bases are TGTGCCAGCAGTTTAGGTCAGGGAACAGATACGCAGTATTTT.

The rearrangement uses TRBV6-5 and TRBJ1-5, with D possibly matching TRBD1 (5 bases). The CDR3 is 13 residues long. Germline loops: CDR1 MNHEY, CDR2 SVGAGI. V shed 5 bases and J shed 7 bases, with 12 bases lying between them. CDR3 coding DNA: TGTGCCAGCAGTGCCGGGGAGGGGCAGCCCCAGCATTTT. Protein product: CASSAGEGQPQHF.

The chain is built from TRBV7-3 and TRBJ1-2; the match to TRBD1 covers 9 bases. Germline V gene lookup returns CDR1 SGHTA and CDR2 FQGTGA. The CDR3 has 15 residues. After removal of 5 bases from V and 5 bases from J, the junction contained 9 bases not matched to a gene. The CDR3 bases are TGTGCCAGCAGCCCCACAGGGGGCGCTGGGTATGGCTACACCTTC. Translation: CASSPTGGAGYGYTF.

V usage is TRBV27 and J usage is TRBJ2-7; TRBD2 matches 7 bases. Trimming took 2 bases from V and 3 from J; bases not matched to a gene: 4. The CDR3 sequence is 14 residues long. Germline V gives CDR1 MNHEY, CDR2 SMNVEV (reference sequence). For the CDR3, the DNA is TGTGCCAGCAGTTTAGCAGGGAGGGGCTACGAGCAGTACTTC. Translation gives CASSLAGRGYEQYF.

The chain uses TRBV6-4 and TRBJ2-1, with D hard to call. The CDR3 is made up of 13 amino acids. The germline V gene has CDR1 MRHNA and CDR2 SNTAGT. V dropped 2 bases and J dropped 6 bases, with 8 bases sitting between them. CDR3 sequence (DNA): TGTGCCAGCAGTGACGGACGTCCCAATGAGCAGTTCTTC. Protein product: CASSDGRPNEQFF.

V usage is TRBV7-8 and J usage is TRBJ2-1; the D is unclear. Germline CDR1 is SGHVS and CDR2 is FQNEAQ. V lost 1 base, J lost 3 bases, and 7 bases lay in between. The CDR3 runs to 14 residues. CDR3 DNA: TGTGCCAGCAGCTTAGTCGGCTTCTACAATGAGCAGTTCTTC. Amino acids: CASSLVGFYNEQFF.

The gene calls are TRBV5-5 and TRBJ2-4; 8 bases are shared with TRBD2. CDR1 and CDR2 (germline): SGHKS, YYEKEE (reference sequence). The CDR3 has 14 residues. Trimming took 2 bases from V and 5 from J; bases not matched to a gene: 3. CDR3: CASSFSGGENIQYF. CDR3 bases: TGTGCCAGCAGCTTTTCCGGGGGGGAAAACATTCAGTACTTC.

The gene calls are TRBV29-1 and TRBJ2-1; TRBD2 might be the D (6 bases). Trimming took 7 bases from V and 0 from J, leaving 13 bases between them. Germline V gene data show CDR1 as SQVTM and CDR2 as ANQGSEA. The CDR3 length is 14 residues. CDR3 coding DNA: TGCAGCGCCGCTGGGACTCTCTCCTACAATGAGCAGTTCTTC. Protein: CSAAGTLSYNEQFF.

V and J are TRBV7-9 and TRBJ2-7; no definite D call. CDR3 size: 12 residues. CDR1 SEHNR and CDR2 FQNEAQ come from the germline V gene (reference sequence). The germline V and J ends were trimmed by 5 bases and 5 bases, with 10 bases remaining between them. The CDR3 here is CASSTRPNEQYF. The CDR3 DNA follows: TGTGCCAGCAGCACCAGACCGAACGAGCAGTACTTC.

V gene TRBV9 combines with J gene TRBJ2-1; TRBD1 aligns across 7 bases. This CDR3 has 14 amino acids. Germline CDR1 and CDR2: SGDLS and YYNGEE. The ends lost 4 bases at V and 6 bases at J; junction bases unmatched: 7. CDR3 DNA sequence: TGTGCCAGCAGCCCCCGTAACAGGGGCAATGAGCAGTTCTTC. Translation gives CASSPRNRGNEQFF.

The genes are TRBV13 and TRBJ2-7; 9 nucleotides line up with TRBD1. Looked up from germline, CDR1 is PRHDT and CDR2 is FYEKMQ (reference sequence). This CDR3 comprises 15 residues. The V and J ends lost 6 bases and 4 bases, in that order; junction bases with no gene match: 10. The CDR3: CASSAEGQGLYEQYF. CDR3 bases: TGTGCCAGCAGTGCTGAGGGACAGGGTTTGTACGAGCAGTACTTC.

On this clonotype itself: This may be a read error: a much more frequent sequence differs by one nucleotide. V is TRBV11-2 and J is TRBJ1-1, with unresolved D. This CDR3 has 13 residues. CDR1 and CDR2 from the germline V gene are SGHAT and FQNNGV. Trimming removed 4 bases at V and 0 bases at J, with 6 bases between. CDR3 loop: CASSYTVNTEAFF. The CDR3, as DNA: TGTGCCAGCAGCTATACAGTGAACACTGAAGCTTTCTTT.

This clonotype is a singleton in its sample. The chain carries TRBV27 and TRBJ2-5; 9 nucleotides line up with TRBD2. Germline V lookup: CDR1 MNHEY, CDR2 SMNVEV (reference sequence). The CDR3 runs 13 residues. With 0 bases clipped from V and 10 bases from J, the junction kept 3 bases outside the gene matches. The CDR3 loop is CASSLSGGGGQYF. CDR3 in DNA: TGTGCCAGCAGTTTATCCGGCGGGGGGGGCCAGTACTTC.

This chain uses TRBV11-2 with TRBJ2-3; D is unresolved. The CDR3 spans 16 residues. Germline V CDR1 and CDR2: SGHAT, FQNNGV. V shed 2 bases and J shed 3 bases, with 15 bases lying between them. The CDR3 coding sequence is TGTGCCAGCAGCTTAAGGCCTTTAACACGGACAGATACGCAGTATTTT. This sequence encodes CASSLRPLTRTDTQYF.

V gene TRBV29-1 combines with J gene TRBJ2-2; D unresolved. Germline CDR1 reads SQVTM; CDR2 reads ANQGSEA. The CDR3 consists of 13 residues. V lost 3 bases and J 1 base, leaving 6 bases between the germline ends. The CDR3 nucleotides read TGCAGCGTTGATAAGGAGAACACCGGGGAGCTGTTTTTT. Translation: CSVDKENTGELFF.

The chain joins TRBV2 to TRBJ2-3; TRBD1 aligns across 8 bases. Losses at the gene ends were 6 bases for V and 2 bases for J; bases not matched to a gene: 10. Looked up from germline, CDR1 is SNHLY and CDR2 is FYNNEI. CDR3 size: 16 residues. The CDR3 is CASRPTGAQYTDTQYF. The CDR3 DNA follows: TGTGCCAGCAGACCGACAGGGGCGCAGTACACAGATACGCAGTATTTT.

This clonotype was recorded only once. V and J are TRBV27 and TRBJ2-7; D tentatively fits TRBD1 or TRBD2 (6 bases each). This CDR3 spans 13 amino acids. Trimming removed 4 bases at V and 2 bases at J, with 9 bases between. Germline-derived CDR1 and CDR2 are MNHEY and SMNVEV (reference sequence). CDR3 loop: CASSWGATYEQYF. Here the CDR3 DNA reads TGTGCCAGCAGTTGGGGGGCCACCTACGAGCAGTACTTC.

The gene calls are TRBV29-1 and TRBJ1-3, with D possibly being TRBD1 (5 bases). Trimming took off 7 bases at V and 0 bases at J, with 13 bases between the two ends. The CDR3 has 14 amino acids. Germline CDR1 reads SQVTM; CDR2 reads ANQGSEA. For the CDR3, the DNA is TGCAGCGCGACTGGGGGGAACTCTGGAAACACCATATATTTT. Its protein product is CSATGGNSGNTIYF. The whole variable domain, filled in from reference TRBV29-1 and TRBJ1-3, reads SAVISQKPSRDICQRGTSLTIQCQVDSQVTMMFWYRQQPGQSLTLIATANQGSEATYESGFVIDKFPISRPNLTFSTLTVSNMSPEDSSIYLCSATGGNSGNTIYFGEGSWLTVV.

The genes are TRBV9 and TRBJ2-5, with TRBD1 matching 7 bases. V trimming: 3 bases; J trimming: 2 bases; junction bases outside the gene matches: 4. CDR3 length equals 14 residues. Germline V gene sequence: CDR1 SGDLS, CDR2 YYNGEE. The CDR3 protein is CASSGDSNQETQYF. The CDR3 coding sequence is TGTGCCAGCAGCGGGGACAGTAATCAAGAGACCCAGTACTTC.

The chain is built from TRBV3-1 and TRBJ2-7; no reliable D call. V was cut by 0 bases and J by 2 bases, with 5 bases left in between. Germline CDR1 is LGHDT and CDR2 is YNNKEL (reference sequence). The CDR3 is 13 amino acids. The CDR3, as DNA: TGTGCCAGCAGCCAAGATGCCCCCTACGAGCAGTACTTC. Its protein is CASSQDAPYEQYF.

The chain uses TRBV7-9 and TRBJ2-3; D might be TRBD1 (6 bases). Germline V gene sequence: CDR1 SEHNR, CDR2 FQNEAQ (reference sequence). V lost 5 bases and J lost 2, with 11 bases in between. This CDR3 region has 14 residues. CDR3 amino acids: CASSHRVFTDTQYF. As DNA, the CDR3 is TGTGCCAGCAGCCACAGGGTATTCACAGATACGCAGTATTTT.